This T cell receptor beta chain was identified during a study of CD4 T cells in relation to SARS-CoV-2 and coronaviruses (dated by TCRdb to the early 2020s). For the study in its entirety: In the ViraFEST assay, PBMCs were grown with antigen for 10 days, and TCR beta CDR3s were then sequenced to identify antigen-specific clonal expansions. At the level of individual TCR clonotypes, the study measured memory CD4+ T cell crossreactivity between SARS-CoV-2 spike protein and common cold coronavirus spike proteins. Patient-derived lymphoblastoid cell lines were used to map the HLA restriction of shared crossreactive spike epitopes. The full convalescent cohort of 12 patients had a median age of around 40 years, ranging from roughly 21 to 72 years. Of the roughly twelve convalescent patients, 8 were male and 4 were female, and two of the subjects were Hispanic. Expansion assays from other donors in the study were sequenced with a different, Illumina-based TCR-beta assay. The Adaptive Biotechnologies TCR-sequencing kit was used for samples from a few pre-COVID donors and for the naive versus memory experiments, whereas the other data were Illumina-based. General conclusions and limits of the study: The study was constrained by small numbers of patients and of tested TCRs. Significantly weaker SARS-CoV-2-driven expansion was shown by crossreactive clones than by monoreactive clones, consistent with antigenic imprinting. Because the crossreactivity analysis focused on spike protein, crossreactivity against other viral proteins was not assessed. Memory CD4+ clonotypes crossrecognizing SARS-CoV-2 and at least one common cold coronavirus spike were found in around three fifths of donors. Because no donor provided both pre-pandemic and post-infection samples, tracing the source of pre-existing responses was limited. Naive versus memory sequencing indicated the assay detects memory recall responses rather than primary responses primed during culture.

Concerning this clone itself: Its antigen is still unknown. No base quality information exists; no much larger clone differs at one position.

CEF-cultured naive and memory CD4+ T cell DNA received survey-level immunoSEQ TCR-beta sequencing. Turning to the authors' computational methods: Preprocessing removed nonproductive sequences and CDR3s not starting with C, not ending with F or W, or shorter than 7 amino acids. Antigen-specific clonotypes were called with the MANAFEST web app, based on expansion relative to reference and other culture wells. To be counted as positive, a clone had to show significant expansion compared with the reference culture, at an FDR below 0.05, in 2 of 3 replicate wells. A further requirement for positive clones was significant expansion compared with all other tandem wells, along with an odds ratio above 5. Cultured and uncultured naive and memory CD4+ repertoires were searched for previously identified spike- and CEF-reactive CDR3s. CDR3 homology was quantified as pairwise Levenshtein distance, calculated with the stringdist R package after three terminal residues were trimmed from each end. TCRdb's version of the immuneACCESS table is confined to in-frame rearrangements and falls short of the full clone set. An unresolved V gene accounts for under half of the shortfall where checked; the remainder is of unknown origin. D and trimming come from the DNA, and the V and J calls and clone size come from that table. The sample yields about 36,000 clones; 70% to 80% were counted once. Of the sample, 2.5% to 3.5% falls within the top ten clones.

V is cut by 4 bases and J by 6 bases, and the space between the germline ends is 11 bases. CDR3 length: 12 amino acids, cysteine to phenylalanine. Of all the DNA, just the CDR3 is kept, 36 bases in frame from base 1. The germline V gene yields SGDLS for CDR1 and YYNGEE for CDR2. To separate naive from memory CD4+ T cells, cryopreserved PBMCs first underwent CD4 enrichment and then EasySep naive CD4+ T cell enrichment. Sorted naive or memory CD4+ T cells (about 9.9 x 10^4) were grown at a 1:1 ratio with T cell-depleted PBMCs and CEF peptides for roughly ten days. In general, every peptide culture condition was set up in three replicate wells. Ficoll-Paque PLUS gradient centrifugation was used to isolate PBMCs from either whole blood or leukapheresis product. PBMCs were either used fresh in the expansion assay or cryopreserved at -140 degrees C. The QIAamp Micro DNA Kit was used to extract genomic DNA from the CD4+ T cells.

The chain uses TRBV9 and TRBJ2-7; the D gene is perhaps TRBD1, on 6 matching bases. The sample taken for sequencing was memory CD4+ T cells from PBMCs, cultured in vitro. Interpreted using the paper, the cell subset or site label stands for: memory (non-naive) CD4+ T cells. The source is an adult with COVID-19. The encoded CDR3 is CASSPRGGEQYF. The DNA is as follows: TGTGCCAGCAGCCCCAGGGGCGGCGAGCAGTACTTC.